This TCR beta chain was captured in a study of T cells expressing NK-cell markers. For the study at large: Sorted CD3+CD56+NKG2C+, CD3+CD56+NKG2C- and CD3+CD56-NKG2C+ T cells provided the TCR beta repertoires. The sequencing cohort of eight donors included seven HCMV-seropositive individuals and one seronegative individual.

Whole-study results and caveats: Similarly, these clonotypes led the CD3+CD56-NKG2C+ fraction as well in a few donors.

From its re-call of the 5' RACE reads, TCRdb lists each CDR3 protein once, without DNA. This sample contains about 450,000 distinct CDR3 sequences. The CDR3 spans 15 residues. On this clonotype itself: Its specificity is not known.

The clonotype was recovered from a woman between 18 and 70 years old in good health. The chain has TRBV12-3 or TRBV12-4 and TRBJ2-1; the TCRdb call, TRBD2, lacks DNA for checking. Material: blood T cells: a sorted CD56 or NKG2C T cell subset, CD4+ or CD8+ T cells, or bulk PBMC T cells (not recorded which). The CDR3 sequence: CASSYELAQYNEQFF.